This T cell receptor (beta chain) was found in a study of T cell responses to AZD1222 COVID-19 vaccine (dated by TCRdb to 2020 to 2022). For the study in its entirety: AZD1222 recipients with second doses at about 4 weeks or about 12 weeks were pooled, because spike-specific TCR depth and breadth did not differ between schedules. A total of approximately 240 trial participants underwent TCR sequencing, of whom roughly 210 received two doses of AZD1222 and about 25 received two doses of the MenACWY control vaccine. Trial participants were enrolled by age into 18-55, 56-69 and 70-plus year subgroups, with about 150, 28 and 57 TCR-sequenced participants respectively.

V trim: 6 bases; J trim: 0 bases; unmatched bases: 2. The germline V gene encodes CDR1 SNHLY and CDR2 FYNNEI. The CDR3 holds 14 amino acids from the cysteine to the phenylalanine. Only the CDR3 DNA stays, 42 bases, in frame from base 1. Concerning this clone itself: Which antigen it targets is not known. Base qualities are not at hand, and no much larger clone is one base apart.

The time point label on this specimen signifies: baseline before first vaccination. Samples from vaccinated people were obtained from the UK trials COV001 and COV002, which included a single-blind randomized controlled phase 2/3 trial of AZD1222 (ChAdOx1 nCoV-19) in healthy adults. Trial participant PBMC samples were collected at day 0 and day 28 after the second dose for TCRbeta chain sequencing. The CDR3 regions of human TCRbeta chains were subjected to immunosequencing. In the paper's pipeline: TCRs in the repertoires were compared against a reference library of SARS-CoV-2-specific TCRs that had been generated with the MIRA antigen-specificity platform. Breadth was defined as the fraction of unique TCRs that were SARS-CoV-2-associated, and depth was defined as the fraction of total T cells that were SARS-CoV-2-associated. Each spike-specific TCR was assigned to its reactive spike region and to a CD4 or CD8 class using the MIRA data. Log10-transformed breadth and depth values were compared by one-way ANOVA with Sidak's multiple comparisons tests. TCRdb limited this immuneACCESS table to in-frame rearrangements with V and J called. A share of clones is missing; checked studies link under half to unresolved V genes, and the rest is unexplained. V, J and clone size reflect that table, while D and trimming were determined from the DNA. Across this sample there are 140,000 to 150,000 clones, with roughly nine tenths seen only once. The top ten clonotypes cover roughly 3.7% of the sample.

The full study reports these points: Spike-specific TCR breadth and depth rose significantly after two AZD1222 doses compared with day 0 and with MenACWY recipients. Because no day 14 peak-response samples were available, the repertoires could be characterized only after the peak T cell response. Conclusions about previously exposed vaccinees are limited because only five to seven AZD1222 recipients were SARS-CoV-2 seropositive at baseline. Epitopes outside the regions mutated in the B.1.351 and B.1.1.7 variants were reportedly recognized by nearly half of the unique spike-specific TCRs. The 56-69-year group was small, and its depth increase did not reach significance, likely because of low power. CD4 TCRs associated with the vaccine covered the entire spike protein, and the dominant responses were in regions 160-218 and 743-854. Participants were mostly white British and included more females than males, and it was suggested by the authors that clonal diversity may have been underestimated.

Sequenced material: peripheral blood, taken on day 0 of AZD1222 vaccination. The chain was built from TRBV2 and TRBJ1-5, and TRBD1 aligns with 7 junction nucleotides. The TCR originated in an adult in good health. The CDR3 reads CASSGQVSNQPQHF. The base sequence is TGTGCCAGCAGCGGACAGGTTAGCAATCAGCCCCAGCATTTT.